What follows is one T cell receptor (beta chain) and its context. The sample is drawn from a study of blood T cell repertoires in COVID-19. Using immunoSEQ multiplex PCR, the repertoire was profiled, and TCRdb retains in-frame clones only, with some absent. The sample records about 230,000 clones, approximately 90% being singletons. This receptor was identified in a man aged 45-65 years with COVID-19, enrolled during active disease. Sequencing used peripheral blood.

The CDR3 nucleotides read TGTGCCATCAGTGAGGGGGCGGAGAATGAAAAACTGTTTTTT. It specifies CAISEGAENEKLFF. The rearrangement uses TRBV10-3 and TRBJ1-4; a weak D match, TRBD1 (5 bases). Germline CDR1 is ENHRY and CDR2 is SYGVKD. Trimming shortened V by 2 bases and J by 5 bases, and 9 bases separated the two germline ends. CDR3 size: 14 residues.